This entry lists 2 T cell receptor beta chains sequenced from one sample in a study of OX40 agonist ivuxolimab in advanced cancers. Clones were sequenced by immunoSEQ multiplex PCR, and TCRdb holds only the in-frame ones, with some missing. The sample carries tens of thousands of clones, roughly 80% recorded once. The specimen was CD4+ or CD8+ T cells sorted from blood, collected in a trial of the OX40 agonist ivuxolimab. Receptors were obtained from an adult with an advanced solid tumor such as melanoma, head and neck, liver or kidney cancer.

The chain's CDR3 is CASSHSGDGNYGYTF. CDR3 bases: TGCGCCAGCAGCCACAGCGGCGACGGCAACTATGGCTACACCTTC. The chain has TRBV4-3 and TRBJ1-2; D remains ambiguous. This CDR3 is 15 amino acids long. Germline loops: CDR1 LGHNA, CDR2 YSLEER. With 3 bases removed from V and 2 bases from J, the gap between germline ends came to 13 bases.

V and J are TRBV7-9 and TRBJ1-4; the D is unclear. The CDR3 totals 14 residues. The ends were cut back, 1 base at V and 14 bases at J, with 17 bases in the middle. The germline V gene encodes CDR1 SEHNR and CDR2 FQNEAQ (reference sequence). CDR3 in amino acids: CASSLETRHQGLFF. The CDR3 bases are TGTGCCAGCAGCTTAGAAACACGACACCAAGGGCTGTTTTTT.